These 18 T cell receptor beta chains share one sample of origin, sequenced in a study of CD8+ T cells in alopecia areata. Indicated treatment: oral pan-JAK inhibitor, 5-10 mg twice daily. Specimens obtained from alopecia areata patients comprised lesional scalp punch biopsies and peripheral blood. RNA, once extracted, was reverse transcribed into cDNA for use as the sequencing template. The protocol was immunoSEQ multiplex PCR, while the TCRdb copy is restricted to in-frame clones and leaves out a portion. The table has around 5,900 clones, 60% to 65% seen once; the top ten hold 8.6%. Sequences were derived from skin, sampled at approximately week 30, from a patient treated with tofacitinib. Receptors originate from a human donor with alopecia areata.

This clone was detected only a few times. Other DNA sequences in the same sample also yield this CDR3. The rearrangement joins TRBV5-1 to TRBJ2-6; 9 bases are shared with TRBD1. Germline values: CDR1 SGHRS, CDR2 YFSETQ. The CDR3 is 17 residues long. Trimming at V came to 2 bases and at J to 4 bases, leaving 7 bases not matched to a gene. For the CDR3, the DNA is TGCGCCAGCAGCTTATCCACAGGGGGCGGGGGGGCCAACGTCCTGACTTTC. The encoded protein is CASSLSTGGGGANVLTF. The full variable domain, with the rest looked up from reference TRBV5-1 and TRBJ2-6, is KAGVTQTPRYLIKTRGQQVTLSCSPISGHRSVSWYQQTPGQGLQFLFEYFSETQRNKGNFPGRFSGRQFSNSRSEMNVSTLELGDSALYLCASSLSTGGGGANVLTFGAGSRLTVL.

The chain is built from TRBV15 and TRBJ2-2; 8 bases agree with TRBD1. Germline V gives CDR1 LNHNV, CDR2 YYDKDF (reference sequence). V gave up 1 base and J gave up 3 bases; unmatched junction bases: 13. This CDR3 spans 19 amino acids. This CDR3 reads CATSRGRTRGLGDTGELFF. The CDR3 region has the DNA TGTGCCACCAGCAGAGGACGAACCAGGGGGCTGGGGGACACCGGGGAGCTGTTTTTT.

This clone was seen only a few times. The chain links TRBV19 to TRBJ2-2; 9 bases are a match to TRBD1. Germline lookup yields CDR1 LNHDA and CDR2 SQIVND (reference sequence). This CDR3 has 17 residues. Trimming at V came to 3 bases and at J to 4 bases, leaving 9 bases not matched to a gene. DNA for the CDR3: TGTGCCAGTAGTATTACCCTGGACAGGGGAGGCACCGGGGAGCTGTTTTTT. Amino acid sequence: CASSITLDRGGTGELFF.

The chain employs TRBV4-1 and TRBJ1-3; a weak D match, TRBD1 (5 bases). The germline V gene has CDR1 MGHRA and CDR2 YSYEKL. V lost 4 bases and J 0 bases, leaving 13 bases between the germline ends. The CDR3 consists of 16 residues. The CDR3: CASSLKGLFSGNTIYF. The DNA of the CDR3 is TGCGCCAGCAGCCTTAAGGGGCTATTCTCTGGAAACACCATATATTTT.

This clone was detected once. The chain combines TRBV19 with TRBJ1-1; 8 bases match TRBD1. The CDR3 totals 11 residues. Trimming cost V 9 bases and J 10 bases; bases outside gene matches: 7. The V gene's germline CDR1 is LNHDA and CDR2 SQIVND (reference sequence). The CDR3 loop reads CASQGAWGAFF. The CDR3 DNA reads as TGTGCCAGCCAGGGGGCATGGGGAGCTTTCTTT.

On this clone: The sample holds other DNA sequences that translate to the same CDR3. The CDR3, as DNA: TGTGCCAGCAGCCGCGCAGGGGTCTATGGCTACACCTTC. Translated: CASSRAGVYGYTF. This rearrangement joins TRBV14 to TRBJ1-2, with TRBD1 as a possible D gene (6 bases). The CDR3 length is 13 residues. The germline gives CDR1 SGHDN, CDR2 FVKESK. The V end was cut by 4 bases, the J end by 4 bases, with 10 bases between.

Here the CDR3 DNA reads TGTGCCAGCTCACCGTGGGGCTACGAGCAGTACTTC. Protein: CASSPWGYEQYF. The chain uses TRBV18 and TRBJ2-7, with no clear D. Trimming took 3 bases from V and 3 from J, leaving 6 bases between them. The CDR3 is 12 amino acids. Germline V lookup: CDR1 KGHSH, CDR2 LQKENI.

There are a few counts of this clone. The chain joins TRBV7-2 to TRBJ1-1, with D perhaps TRBD1 (6 bases). Germline V gene lookup returns CDR1 SGHTA and CDR2 FQGNSA. Trimming removed 2 bases from V and 8 bases from J, with 12 bases in between. This CDR3 spans 13 amino acids. The CDR3 nucleotides are TGTGCCAGCAGCTTATTTGGAGGGGGAGAAGCTTTCTTT. It specifies CASSLFGGGEAFF.

The chain combines TRBV5-1 with TRBJ2-3; no clear D gene. CDR3 length equals 13 residues. The germline CDR1 and CDR2 sequences are SGHRS and YFSETQ. V was shortened by 4 bases and J by 2 bases, with 8 bases between the two germline ends. For the CDR3, the DNA is TGCGCCAGCAGCAGGAAGAACACAGATACGCAGTATTTT. Translated, it gives CASSRKNTDTQYF.

The rearrangement links TRBV2 to TRBJ2-7; D possibly corresponds to TRBD1 (5 bases). Trimming took 3 bases from V and 2 from J, leaving 5 bases between them. The germline CDR1 and CDR2 sequences are SNHLY and FYNNEI. This CDR3 spans 12 amino acids. This CDR3 is CASSDRAYEQYF. CDR3 in DNA: TGTGCCAGCAGTGACAGGGCCTACGAGCAGTACTTC.

The rearrangement joins TRBV14 to TRBJ2-1, with 10 bases matching TRBD2. Germline values: CDR1 SGHDN, CDR2 FVKESK. V gave up 4 bases and J gave up 15 bases; unmatched junction bases: 12. The CDR3 is made up of 14 amino acids. The DNA for the CDR3 is TGTGCCAGCAGCCCCTGGACTAGCGGTGCATCTGCGTTCTTC. Protein: CASSPWTSGASAFF.

This clone occurred a few times. The DNA for the CDR3 is TGTGCCAGCAGCCGCACTGGACAGACCTACGAGCAGTACTTC. As protein: CASSRTGQTYEQYF. The chain combines TRBV14 with TRBJ2-7; D is perhaps TRBD1 (6 bases). The length of the CDR3 is 14 residues. Trimming took 4 bases from V and 2 from J, leaving 12 bases between them. Germline-derived CDR1 and CDR2 are SGHDN and FVKESK.

The CDR3 sequence: CASSISFGTRSYEQYF. The CDR3 DNA follows: TGTGCCAGTAGTATCTCATTTGGCACCAGGTCCTACGAGCAGTACTTC. The chain couples TRBV19 to TRBJ2-7; D is unclear. V was shortened by 3 bases and J by 1 base, with 16 bases between the two germline ends. The CDR3 has 16 amino acids. CDR1 is LNHDA, CDR2 SQIVND, per germline (reference sequence). The variable domain in full, with the rest retrieved from reference TRBV19 and TRBJ2-7, is DGGITQSPKYLFRKEGQNVTLSCEQNLNHDAMYWYRQDPGQGLRLIYYSQIVNDFQKGDIAEGYSVSREKKESFPLTVTSAQKNPTAFYLCASSISFGTRSYEQYFGPGTRLTVT.

The V and J genes are TRBV7-3 and TRBJ2-1; D is perhaps TRBD1 (6 bases). Germline-derived CDR1 and CDR2 are SGHTA and FQGTGA. V was shortened by 4 bases and J by 5 bases, with 15 bases between the two germline ends. This CDR3 contains 15 residues. CDR3 in amino acids: CASSSRDKDHNEQFF. CDR3 DNA: TGTGCCAGCAGCTCCCGGGACAAAGACCACAATGAGCAGTTCTTC.

V usage is TRBV7-2 and J usage is TRBJ2-1; D may be TRBD1 (5 bases). Looked up from germline, CDR1 is SGHTA and CDR2 is FQGNSA. V was shortened by 1 base and J by 8 bases, with 15 bases between the two germline ends. The CDR3 loop spans 15 amino acids. The CDR3 DNA follows: TGTGCCAGCAGCTTAGAGGGGTGGACCGGTCATGAGCAGTTCTTC. It encodes CASSLEGWTGHEQFF.

V usage is TRBV30 and J usage is TRBJ1-2, with a weak D call TRBD1 (5 bases). Germline values: CDR1 GTSNPN, CDR2 SVGIG (reference sequence). Trimming left V 0 bases short and J 2 bases short, with 13 bases between. This CDR3 spans 15 amino acids. CDR3 nucleotides: TGTGCCTGGAGTGTACGTTGGGACTCGAACTATGGCTACACCTTC. This gives the protein CAWSVRWDSNYGYTF.

The V gene is TRBV14, the J gene TRBJ2-7; D might be TRBD1 or TRBD2, each matching 6 bases. The CDR3 has 13 residues. V gave up 3 bases and J gave up 6 bases, with 12 bases separating them. Germline V gene data show CDR1 as SGHDN and CDR2 as FVKESK. The CDR3 here is CASSHFGGGEQYF. Here the CDR3 DNA reads TGTGCCAGCAGCCATTTCGGAGGGGGCGAGCAGTACTTC.

The rearrangement links TRBV7-2 to TRBJ2-5; perhaps TRBD2 as D (7 bases). Trimming cost V 5 bases and J 6 bases, with 16 bases left between them. The CDR3 has 14 residues. CDR1 and CDR2 from the germline V gene are SGHTA and FQGNSA. The CDR3 coding sequence is TGTGCCAGCAGCCCCCAGGGAGGGGGGAAGACCCAGTACTTC. This encodes CASSPQGGGKTQYF.